This T cell receptor (beta chain) was profiled in a study of early T cells in non-severe SARS-CoV-2 infection. Researchers attached unique molecular identifiers to individual cDNA molecules. TCRdb analysed the 5' RACE reads with MiXCR anew, one entry per CDR3 protein. The data hold 77,000 or so distinct CDR3 sequences, with roughly 14% observed a single time. The CDR3 is 14 residues long. Losses at the gene ends were 5 bases for V and 6 bases for J; bases not matched to a gene: 7. This receptor was identified in an adult who was a healthcare worker with PCR-confirmed SARS-CoV-2 infection or an uninfected control (not recorded which). V and J are TRBV12-3 or TRBV12-4 and TRBJ2-5; TRBD1 matches at 9 bases. The input for sequencing was whole blood, taken at baseline. The CDR3 DNA reads TGTGCCAGCAGTACCGGGACAGGGAGGAAGACCCAGTACTTC. Encoded protein: CASSTGTGRKTQYF.